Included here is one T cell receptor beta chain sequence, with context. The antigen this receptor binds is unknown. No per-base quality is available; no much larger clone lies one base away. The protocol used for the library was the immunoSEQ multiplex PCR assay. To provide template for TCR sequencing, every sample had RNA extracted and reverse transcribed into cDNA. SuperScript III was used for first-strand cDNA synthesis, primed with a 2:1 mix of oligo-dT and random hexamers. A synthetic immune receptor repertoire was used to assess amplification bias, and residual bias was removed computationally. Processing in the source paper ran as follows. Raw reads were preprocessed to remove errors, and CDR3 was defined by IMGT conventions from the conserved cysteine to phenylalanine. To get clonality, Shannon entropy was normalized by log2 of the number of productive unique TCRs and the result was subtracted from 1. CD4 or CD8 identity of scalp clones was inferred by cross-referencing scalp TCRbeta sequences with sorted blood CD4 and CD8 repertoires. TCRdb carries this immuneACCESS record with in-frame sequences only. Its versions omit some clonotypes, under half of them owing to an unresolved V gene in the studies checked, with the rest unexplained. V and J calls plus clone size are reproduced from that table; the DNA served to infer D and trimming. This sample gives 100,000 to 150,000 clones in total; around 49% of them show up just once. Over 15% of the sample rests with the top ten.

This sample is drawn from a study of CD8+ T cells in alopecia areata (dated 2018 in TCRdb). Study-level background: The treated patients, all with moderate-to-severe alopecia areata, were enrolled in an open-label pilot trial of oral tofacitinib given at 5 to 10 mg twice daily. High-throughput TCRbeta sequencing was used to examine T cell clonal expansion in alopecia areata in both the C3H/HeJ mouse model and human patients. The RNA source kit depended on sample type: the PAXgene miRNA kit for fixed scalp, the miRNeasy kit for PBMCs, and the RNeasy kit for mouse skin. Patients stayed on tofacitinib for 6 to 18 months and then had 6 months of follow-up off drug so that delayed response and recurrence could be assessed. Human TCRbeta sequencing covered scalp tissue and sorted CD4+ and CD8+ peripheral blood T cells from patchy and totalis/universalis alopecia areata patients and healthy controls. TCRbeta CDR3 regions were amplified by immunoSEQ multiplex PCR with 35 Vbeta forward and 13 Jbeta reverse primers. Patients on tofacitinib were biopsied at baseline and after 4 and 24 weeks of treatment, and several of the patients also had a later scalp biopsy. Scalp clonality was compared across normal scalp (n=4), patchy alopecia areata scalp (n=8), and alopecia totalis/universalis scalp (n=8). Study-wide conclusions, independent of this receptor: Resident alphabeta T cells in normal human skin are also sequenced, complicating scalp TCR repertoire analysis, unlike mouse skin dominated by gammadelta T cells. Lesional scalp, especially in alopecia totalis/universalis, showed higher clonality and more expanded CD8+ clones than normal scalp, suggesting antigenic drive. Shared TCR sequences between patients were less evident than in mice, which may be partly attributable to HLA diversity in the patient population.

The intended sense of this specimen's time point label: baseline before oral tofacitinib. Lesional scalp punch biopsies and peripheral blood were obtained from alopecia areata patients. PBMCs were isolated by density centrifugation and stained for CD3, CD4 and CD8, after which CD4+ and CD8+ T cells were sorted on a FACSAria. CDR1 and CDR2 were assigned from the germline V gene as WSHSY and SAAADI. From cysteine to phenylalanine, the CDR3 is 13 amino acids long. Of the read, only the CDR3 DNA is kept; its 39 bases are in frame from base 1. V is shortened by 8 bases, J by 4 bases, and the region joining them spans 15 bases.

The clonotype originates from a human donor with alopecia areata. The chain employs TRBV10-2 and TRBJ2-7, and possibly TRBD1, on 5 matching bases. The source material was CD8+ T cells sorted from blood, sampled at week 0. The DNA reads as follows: TGCGCCAGCCTGGGGCAGATCGGTTACGAGCAGTACTTC. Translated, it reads CASLGQIGYEQYF.